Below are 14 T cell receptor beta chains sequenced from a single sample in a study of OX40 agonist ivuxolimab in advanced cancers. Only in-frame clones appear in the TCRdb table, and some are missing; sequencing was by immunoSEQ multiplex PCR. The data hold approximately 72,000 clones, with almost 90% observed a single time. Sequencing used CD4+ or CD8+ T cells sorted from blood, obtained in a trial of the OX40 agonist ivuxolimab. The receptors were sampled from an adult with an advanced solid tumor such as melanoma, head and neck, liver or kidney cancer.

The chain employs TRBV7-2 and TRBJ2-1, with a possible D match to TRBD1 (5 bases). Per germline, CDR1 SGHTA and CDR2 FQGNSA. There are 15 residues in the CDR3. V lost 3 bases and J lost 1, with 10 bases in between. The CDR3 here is CASSFGHFSYNEQFF. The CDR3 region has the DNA TGTGCCAGCAGCTTTGGACACTTTTCCTACAATGAGCAGTTCTTC.

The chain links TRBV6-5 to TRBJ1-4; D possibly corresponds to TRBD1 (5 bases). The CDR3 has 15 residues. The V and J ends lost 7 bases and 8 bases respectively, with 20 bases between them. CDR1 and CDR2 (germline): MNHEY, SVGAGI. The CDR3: CASNGEGRREEKLFF. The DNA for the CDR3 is TGTGCCAGCAACGGAGAGGGGAGGAGAGAAGAAAAACTGTTTTTT.

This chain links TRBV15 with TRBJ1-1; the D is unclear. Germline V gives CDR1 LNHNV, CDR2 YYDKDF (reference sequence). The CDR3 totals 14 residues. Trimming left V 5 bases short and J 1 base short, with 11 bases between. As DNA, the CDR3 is TGTGCCACCAGCGTGGGAGGAGGGAACACTGAAGCTTTCTTT. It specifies CATSVGGGNTEAFF.

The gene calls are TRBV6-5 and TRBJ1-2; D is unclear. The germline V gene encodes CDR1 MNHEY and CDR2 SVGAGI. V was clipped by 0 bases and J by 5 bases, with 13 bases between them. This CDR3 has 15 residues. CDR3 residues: CASSYSIQSSYGYTF. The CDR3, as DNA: TGTGCCAGCAGTTACTCGATACAATCCTCTTATGGCTACACCTTC.

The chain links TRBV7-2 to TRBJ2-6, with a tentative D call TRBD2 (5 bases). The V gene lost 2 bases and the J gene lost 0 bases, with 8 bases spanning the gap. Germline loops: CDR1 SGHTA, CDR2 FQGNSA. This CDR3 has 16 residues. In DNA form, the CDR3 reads TGTGCCAGCAGCTTAATTCGGGGCTCTGGGGCCAACGTCCTGACTTTC. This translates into CASSLIRGSGANVLTF.

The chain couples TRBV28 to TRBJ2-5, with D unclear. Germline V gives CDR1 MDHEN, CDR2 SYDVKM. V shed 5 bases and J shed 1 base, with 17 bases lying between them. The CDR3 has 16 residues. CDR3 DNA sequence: TGTGCCAGCAGTCAGCCGGCAGGTTCCTTCCAAGAGACCCAGTACTTC. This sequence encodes CASSQPAGSFQETQYF.

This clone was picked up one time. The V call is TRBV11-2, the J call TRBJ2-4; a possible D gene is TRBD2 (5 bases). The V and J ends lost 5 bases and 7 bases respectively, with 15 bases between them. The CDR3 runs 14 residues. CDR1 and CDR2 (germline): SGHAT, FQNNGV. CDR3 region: CASSPWRSGNIQYF. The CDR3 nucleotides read TGTGCCAGCAGCCCCTGGAGGTCCGGGAACATTCAGTACTTC.

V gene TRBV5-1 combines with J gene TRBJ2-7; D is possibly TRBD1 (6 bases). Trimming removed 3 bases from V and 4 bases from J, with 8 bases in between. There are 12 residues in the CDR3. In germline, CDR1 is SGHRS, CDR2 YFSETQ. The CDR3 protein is CASSSGQYEQYF. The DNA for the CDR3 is TGCGCCAGCAGCTCCGGACAGTACGAGCAGTACTTC.

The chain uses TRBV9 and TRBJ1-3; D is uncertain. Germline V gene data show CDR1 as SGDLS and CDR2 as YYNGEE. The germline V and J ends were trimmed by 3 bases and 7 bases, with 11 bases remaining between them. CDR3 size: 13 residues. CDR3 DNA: TGTGCCAGCAGCGACAGAACCGCTAACACCATATATTTT. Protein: CASSDRTANTIYF.

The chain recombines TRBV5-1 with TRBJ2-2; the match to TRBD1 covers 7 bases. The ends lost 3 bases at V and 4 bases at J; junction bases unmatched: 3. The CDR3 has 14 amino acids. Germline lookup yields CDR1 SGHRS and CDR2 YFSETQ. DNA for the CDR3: TGCGCCAGCAGCTCGGGACAGACCACCGGGGAGCTGTTTTTT. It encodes CASSSGQTTGELFF.

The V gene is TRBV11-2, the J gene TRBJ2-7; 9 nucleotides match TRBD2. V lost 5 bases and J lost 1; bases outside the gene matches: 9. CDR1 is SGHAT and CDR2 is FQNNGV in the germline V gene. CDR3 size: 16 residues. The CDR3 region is CASSRGRGLGSYEQYF. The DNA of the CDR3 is TGTGCCAGCAGCCGCGGGAGGGGGTTAGGGTCCTACGAGCAGTACTTC.

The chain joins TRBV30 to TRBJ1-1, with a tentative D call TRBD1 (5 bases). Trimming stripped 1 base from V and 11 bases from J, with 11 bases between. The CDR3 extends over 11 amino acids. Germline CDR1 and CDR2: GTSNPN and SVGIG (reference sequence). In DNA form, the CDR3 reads TGTGCCTGGAGTGGGGCCCCAGGGGCTTTCTTT. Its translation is CAWSGAPGAFF.

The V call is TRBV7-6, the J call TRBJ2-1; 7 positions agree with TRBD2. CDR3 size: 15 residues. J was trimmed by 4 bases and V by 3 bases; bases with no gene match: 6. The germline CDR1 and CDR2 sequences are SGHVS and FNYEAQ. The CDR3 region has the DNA TGTGCCAGCAGCTTCTCGGGGGGTCGGTACAATGAGCAGTTCTTC. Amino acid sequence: CASSFSGGRYNEQFF.

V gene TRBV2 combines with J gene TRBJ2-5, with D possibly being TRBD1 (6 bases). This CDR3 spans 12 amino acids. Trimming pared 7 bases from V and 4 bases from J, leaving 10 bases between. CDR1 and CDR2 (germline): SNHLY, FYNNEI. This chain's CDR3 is CASTGVRETQYF. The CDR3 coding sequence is TGTGCCAGCACAGGGGTTAGAGAGACCCAGTACTTC.